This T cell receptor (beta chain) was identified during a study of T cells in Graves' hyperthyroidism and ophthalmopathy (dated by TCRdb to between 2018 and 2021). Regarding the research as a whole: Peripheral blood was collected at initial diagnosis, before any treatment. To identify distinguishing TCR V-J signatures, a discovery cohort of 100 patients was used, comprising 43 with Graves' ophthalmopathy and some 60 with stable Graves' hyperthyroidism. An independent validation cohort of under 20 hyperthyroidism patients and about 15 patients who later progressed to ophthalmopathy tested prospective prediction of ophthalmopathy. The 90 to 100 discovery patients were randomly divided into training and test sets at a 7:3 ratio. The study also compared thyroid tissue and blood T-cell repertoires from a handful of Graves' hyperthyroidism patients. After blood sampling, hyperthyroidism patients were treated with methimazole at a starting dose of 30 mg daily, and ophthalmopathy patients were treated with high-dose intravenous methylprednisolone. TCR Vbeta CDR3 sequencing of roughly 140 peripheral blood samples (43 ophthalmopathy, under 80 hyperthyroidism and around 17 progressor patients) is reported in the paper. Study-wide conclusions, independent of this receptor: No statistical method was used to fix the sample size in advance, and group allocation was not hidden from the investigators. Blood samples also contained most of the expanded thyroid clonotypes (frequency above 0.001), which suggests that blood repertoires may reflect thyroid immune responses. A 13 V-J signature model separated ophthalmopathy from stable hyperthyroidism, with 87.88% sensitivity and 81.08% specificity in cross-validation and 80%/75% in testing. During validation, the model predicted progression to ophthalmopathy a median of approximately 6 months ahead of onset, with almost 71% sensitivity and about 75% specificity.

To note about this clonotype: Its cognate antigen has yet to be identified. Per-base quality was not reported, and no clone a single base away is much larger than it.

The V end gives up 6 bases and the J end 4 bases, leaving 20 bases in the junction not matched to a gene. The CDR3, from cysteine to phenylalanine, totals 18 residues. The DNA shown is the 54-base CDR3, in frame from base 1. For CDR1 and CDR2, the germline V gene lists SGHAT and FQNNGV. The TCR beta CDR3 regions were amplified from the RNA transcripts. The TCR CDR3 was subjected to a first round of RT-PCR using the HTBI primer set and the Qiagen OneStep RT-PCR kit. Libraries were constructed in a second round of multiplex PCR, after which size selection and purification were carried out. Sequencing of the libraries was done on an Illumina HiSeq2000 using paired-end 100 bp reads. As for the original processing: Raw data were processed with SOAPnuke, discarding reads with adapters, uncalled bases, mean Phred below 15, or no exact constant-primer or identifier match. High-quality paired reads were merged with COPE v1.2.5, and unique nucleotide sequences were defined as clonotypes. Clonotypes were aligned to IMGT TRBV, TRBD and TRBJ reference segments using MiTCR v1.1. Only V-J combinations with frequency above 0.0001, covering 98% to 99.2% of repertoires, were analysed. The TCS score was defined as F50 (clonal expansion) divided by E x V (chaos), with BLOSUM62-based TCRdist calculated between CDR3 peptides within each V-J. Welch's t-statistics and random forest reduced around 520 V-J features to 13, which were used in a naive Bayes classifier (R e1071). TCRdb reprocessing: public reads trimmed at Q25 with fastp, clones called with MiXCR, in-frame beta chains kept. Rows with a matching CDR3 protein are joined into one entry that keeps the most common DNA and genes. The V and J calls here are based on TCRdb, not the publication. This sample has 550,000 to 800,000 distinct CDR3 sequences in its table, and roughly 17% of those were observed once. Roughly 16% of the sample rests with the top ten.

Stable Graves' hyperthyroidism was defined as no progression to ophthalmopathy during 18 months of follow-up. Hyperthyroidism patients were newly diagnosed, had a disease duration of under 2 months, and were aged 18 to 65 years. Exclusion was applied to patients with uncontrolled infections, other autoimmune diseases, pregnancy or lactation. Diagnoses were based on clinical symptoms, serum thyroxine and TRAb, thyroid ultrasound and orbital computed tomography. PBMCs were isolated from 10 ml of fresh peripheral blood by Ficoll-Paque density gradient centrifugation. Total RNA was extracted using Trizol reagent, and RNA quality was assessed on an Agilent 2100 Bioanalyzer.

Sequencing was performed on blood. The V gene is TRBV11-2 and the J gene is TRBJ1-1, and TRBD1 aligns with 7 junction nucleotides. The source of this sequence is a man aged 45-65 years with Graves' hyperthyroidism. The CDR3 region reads CASRADRDVWGMSTEAFF. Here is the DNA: TGTGCCAGCAGGGCCGACAGGGATGTGTGGGGAATGAGCACTGAAGCTTTCTTT.